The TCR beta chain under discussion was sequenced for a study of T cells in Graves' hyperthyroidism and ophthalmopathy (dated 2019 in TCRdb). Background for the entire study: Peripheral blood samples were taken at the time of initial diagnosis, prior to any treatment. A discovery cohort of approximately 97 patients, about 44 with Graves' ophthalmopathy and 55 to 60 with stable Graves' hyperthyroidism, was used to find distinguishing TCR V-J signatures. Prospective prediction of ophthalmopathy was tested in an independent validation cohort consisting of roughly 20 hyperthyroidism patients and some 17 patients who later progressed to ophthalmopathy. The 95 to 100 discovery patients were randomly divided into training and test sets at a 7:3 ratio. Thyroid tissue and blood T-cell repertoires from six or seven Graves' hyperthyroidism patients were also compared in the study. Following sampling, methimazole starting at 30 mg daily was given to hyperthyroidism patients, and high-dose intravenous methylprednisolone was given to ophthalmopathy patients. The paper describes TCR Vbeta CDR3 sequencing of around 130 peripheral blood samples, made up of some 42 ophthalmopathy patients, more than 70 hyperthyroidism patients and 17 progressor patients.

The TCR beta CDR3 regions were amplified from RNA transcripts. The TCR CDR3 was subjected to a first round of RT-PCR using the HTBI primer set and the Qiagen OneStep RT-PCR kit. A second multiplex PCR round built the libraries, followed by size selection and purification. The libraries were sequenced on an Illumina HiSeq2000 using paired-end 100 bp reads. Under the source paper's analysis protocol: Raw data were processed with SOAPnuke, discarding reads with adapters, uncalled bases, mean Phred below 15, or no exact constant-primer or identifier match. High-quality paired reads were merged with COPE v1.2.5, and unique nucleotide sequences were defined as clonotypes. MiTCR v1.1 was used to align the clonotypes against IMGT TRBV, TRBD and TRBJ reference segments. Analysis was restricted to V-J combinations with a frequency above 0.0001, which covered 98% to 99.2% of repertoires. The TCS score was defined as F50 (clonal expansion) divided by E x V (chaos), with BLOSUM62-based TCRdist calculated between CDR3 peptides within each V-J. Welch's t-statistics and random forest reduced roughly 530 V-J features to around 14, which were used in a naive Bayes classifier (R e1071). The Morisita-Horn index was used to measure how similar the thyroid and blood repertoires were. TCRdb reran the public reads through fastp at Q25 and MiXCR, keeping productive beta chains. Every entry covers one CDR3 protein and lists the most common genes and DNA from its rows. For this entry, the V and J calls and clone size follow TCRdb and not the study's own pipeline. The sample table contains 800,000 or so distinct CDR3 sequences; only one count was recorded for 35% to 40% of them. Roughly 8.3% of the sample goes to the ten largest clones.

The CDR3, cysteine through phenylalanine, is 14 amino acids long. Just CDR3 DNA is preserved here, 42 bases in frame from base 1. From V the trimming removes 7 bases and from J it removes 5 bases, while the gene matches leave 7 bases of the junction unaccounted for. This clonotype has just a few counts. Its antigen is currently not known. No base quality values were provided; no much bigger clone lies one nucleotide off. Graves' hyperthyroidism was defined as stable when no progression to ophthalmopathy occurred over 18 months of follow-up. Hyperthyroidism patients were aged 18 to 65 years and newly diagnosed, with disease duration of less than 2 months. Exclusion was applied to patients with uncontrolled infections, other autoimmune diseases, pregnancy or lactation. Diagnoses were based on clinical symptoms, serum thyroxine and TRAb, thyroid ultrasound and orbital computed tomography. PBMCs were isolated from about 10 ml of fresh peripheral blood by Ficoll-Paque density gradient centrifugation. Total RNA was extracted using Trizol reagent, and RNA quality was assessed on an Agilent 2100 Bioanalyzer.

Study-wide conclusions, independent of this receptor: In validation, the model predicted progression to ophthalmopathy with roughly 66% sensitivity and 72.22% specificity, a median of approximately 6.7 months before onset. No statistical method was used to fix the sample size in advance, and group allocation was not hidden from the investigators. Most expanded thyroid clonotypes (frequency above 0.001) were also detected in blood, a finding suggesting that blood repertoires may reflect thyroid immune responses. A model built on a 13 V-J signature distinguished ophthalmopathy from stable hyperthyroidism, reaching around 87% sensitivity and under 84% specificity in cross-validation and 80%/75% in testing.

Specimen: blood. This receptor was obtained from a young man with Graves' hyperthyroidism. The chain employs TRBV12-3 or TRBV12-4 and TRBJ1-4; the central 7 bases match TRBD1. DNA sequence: TGTGCCAGCACCCGGGACAGACAAAATGAAAAACTGTTTTTT. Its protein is CASTRDRQNEKLFF.